This record covers a single TCR beta chain. This sample was taken from a study of OX40 agonist ivuxolimab in advanced cancers. For the study at large: Patients' therapy was ivuxolimab, an antibody that acts as an agonist of OX40 (CD134).

With V trimmed by 4 bases and J by 4 bases, 8 bases remained unmatched. This CDR3 region has 16 residues. CDR1 and CDR2 (germline): SGHRS, YFSETQ. Only in-frame clones appear in the TCRdb table, and some are missing; sequencing was by immunoSEQ multiplex PCR. The repertoire holds tens of thousands of clones, with around 85% as singletons. The sequencing here drew on CD4+ or CD8+ T cells sorted from blood, taken in a trial of the OX40 agonist ivuxolimab. The gene calls are TRBV5-1 and TRBJ2-2, with 9 bases that match TRBD2. The source is an adult with an advanced solid tumor such as melanoma, head and neck, liver or kidney cancer. The CDR3 coding sequence is TGCGCCAGCAGCACACGACTAGCGGCTTCCACCGGGGAGCTGTTTTTT. The encoded protein is CASSTRLAASTGELFF.